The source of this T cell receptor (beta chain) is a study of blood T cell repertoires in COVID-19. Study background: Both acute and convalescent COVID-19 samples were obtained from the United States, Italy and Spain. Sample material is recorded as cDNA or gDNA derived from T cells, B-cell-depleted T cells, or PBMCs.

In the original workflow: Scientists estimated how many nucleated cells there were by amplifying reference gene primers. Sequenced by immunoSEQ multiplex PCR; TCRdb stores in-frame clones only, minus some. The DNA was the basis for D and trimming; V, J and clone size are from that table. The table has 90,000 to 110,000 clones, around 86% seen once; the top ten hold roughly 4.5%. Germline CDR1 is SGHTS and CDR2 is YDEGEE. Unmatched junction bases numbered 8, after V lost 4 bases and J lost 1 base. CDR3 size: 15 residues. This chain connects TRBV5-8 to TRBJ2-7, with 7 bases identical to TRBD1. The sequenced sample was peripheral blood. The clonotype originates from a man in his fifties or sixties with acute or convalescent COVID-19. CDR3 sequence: CASSGLRTGSYEQYF. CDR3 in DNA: TGTGCCAGCAGCGGGCTACGGACAGGATCCTACGAGCAGTACTTC.